The next 18 T cell receptor beta chains were all read from a single sample in a study of human T cells and chemical hapten exposure. Time point meaning: pre-sensitization, week 0. Treatment defined: therapeutic diphenylcyclopropenone sensitization with weekly scalp DPC. Each CDR3 protein is one row after TCRdb ran MiXCR on the RACE reads. The data show more than 250,000 distinct CDR3 sequences, over 8% seen once. Sequencing used whole blood, obtained in connection with sensitization to the hapten diphenylcyclopropenone (DPC). These receptors came from a woman in her thirties or forties with alopecia areata. Some clones in this sample may be carry-over from other donors' samples.

V gene TRBV6-5 combines with J gene TRBJ1-1, with unresolved D. Germline V gene data show CDR1 as MNHEY and CDR2 as SVGAGI. The CDR3 has 15 residues. The V and J ends lost 1 base and 4 bases respectively, with 13 bases between them. CDR3 sequence: CASSYYPFGGTEAFF. Written as DNA, the CDR3 is TGTGCCAGCAGTTACTACCCATTTGGTGGCACTGAAGCTTTCTTT.

This clonotype was found a few times. Here the CDR3 DNA reads TGTGCCAGCAGCTTATTCCGGACAGCAGGGTTAAATGAGCAGTTCTTC. Its protein product is CASSLFRTAGLNEQFF. The chain employs TRBV7-2 and TRBJ2-1, with D maybe TRBD1 (6 bases). CDR1 is SGHTA and CDR2 is FQGNSA in the germline V gene. This CDR3 region has 16 residues. V was pared by 2 bases and J by 7 bases, with 18 bases between. Combining the CDR3 with reference TRBV7-2 and TRBJ2-1 gives the whole variable domain GAGVSQSPSNKVTEKGKDVELRCDPISGHTALYWYRQSLGQGLEFLIYFQGNSAPDKSGLPSDRFSAERTGGSVSTLTIQRTQQEDSAVYLCASSLFRTAGLNEQFFGPGTRLTVL.

This clonotype was recorded a few times. The rearrangement links TRBV6-2 or TRBV6-3 to TRBJ2-5; TRBD2 is a possible D gene (5 bases). The CDR3 runs to 16 residues. Germline values: CDR1 MNHEY, CDR2 SVGEGT. CDR3 DNA sequence: TGTGCTACCAAGGATAGCGCCCCGGTGATCCAAGAGACCCAGTACTTC. This encodes CATKDSAPVIQETQYF.

There are many counts of this clonotype. For the CDR3, the DNA is TGTGCCAGCAGCTTAGCATTGCAAGCTTTCTTT. This translates into CASSLALQAFF. The chain joins TRBV7-2 to TRBJ1-1, with no clear D. Trimming left V 0 bases short and J 9 bases short, with 5 bases between. The germline V gene encodes CDR1 SGHTA and CDR2 FQGNSA. The CDR3 covers 11 residues. Full variable domain (rest looked up from reference TRBV7-2 and TRBJ1-1): GAGVSQSPSNKVTEKGKDVELRCDPISGHTALYWYRQSLGQGLEFLIYFQGNSAPDKSGLPSDRFSAERTGGSVSTLTIQRTQQEDSAVYLCASSLALQAFFGQGTRLTVV.

V usage is TRBV20-1 and J usage is TRBJ2-7; 8 bases are shared with TRBD2. Germline CDR1 is DFQATT and CDR2 is SNEGSKA (reference sequence). The CDR3 length is 17 residues. V lost 0 bases, J lost 3 bases, and 13 bases stayed unmatched. The CDR3 is CSARDLLEAGGYYEQYF. Here the CDR3 DNA reads TGCAGTGCTAGAGACCTTCTGGAGGCGGGAGGCTACTACGAGCAGTACTTC.

The chain combines TRBV6-2 or TRBV6-3 with TRBJ1-4, with TRBD1 identical over 7 bases. The germline V gene encodes CDR1 MNHEY and CDR2 SVGEGT. Trimming took 6 bases from V and 15 from J; bases not matched to a gene: 10. The CDR3 totals 12 residues. The CDR3 region has the DNA TGTGCCAGCAGCGACTCCGACAGGGACGTGTTTTTT. Protein product: CASSDSDRDVFF.

The chain uses TRBV5-4 and TRBJ2-3; the D gene is possibly TRBD2 (5 bases). Germline CDR1 SGHNT, CDR2 YYREEE (reference sequence). The length of the CDR3 is 21 residues. V shed 4 bases and J shed 1 base, with 31 bases lying between them. The CDR3 sequence: CASSPPFPGSKITSGTDTQYF. The DNA for the CDR3 is TGTGCCAGCAGCCCCCCTTTCCCGGGGTCCAAGATTACGTCGGGCACAGATACGCAGTATTTT.

The rearrangement joins TRBV7-9 to TRBJ1-2; D unclear. Looked up from germline, CDR1 is SEHNR and CDR2 is FQNEAQ (reference sequence). The germline V and J ends were trimmed by 5 bases and 4 bases, with 14 bases remaining between them. The CDR3 covers 14 residues. CDR3 protein: CASSLLALIYGYTF. As DNA, the CDR3 is TGTGCCAGCAGCCTACTAGCCCTTATCTATGGCTACACCTTC.

Worth noting for this clonotype: A much more abundant neighbour one base away suggests this may be a read error. This chain uses TRBV3-1 with TRBJ2-2; the D gene is possibly TRBD1 (6 bases). V was clipped by 4 bases and J by 2 bases, with 8 bases between them. Per the germline V gene, CDR1 is LGHDT and CDR2 is YNNKEL (reference sequence). The CDR3 extends over 14 amino acids. The CDR3 DNA reads TGTGCCAGCAGCCGGGGACACAACACCGGGGAGCTGTTTTTT. It specifies CASSRGHNTGELFF.

This chain connects TRBV5-1 to TRBJ2-3; 10 bases match TRBD2. CDR3 length: 15 residues. The germline CDR1 and CDR2 sequences are SGHRS and YFSETQ. V trimming: 3 bases; J trimming: 3 bases; junction bases outside the gene matches: 4. The chain's CDR3 is CASSSGTSVTDTQYF. The CDR3 region has the DNA TGCGCCAGCAGCTCCGGGACTAGCGTAACAGATACGCAGTATTTT.

V gene TRBV25-1 combines with J gene TRBJ2-1, with D possibly TRBD2 on 5 matching bases. CDR1 is MGHDK, CDR2 SYGVNS, per germline. Trimming removed 8 bases from V and 5 bases from J, with 19 bases in between. CDR3 length: 15 amino acids. The CDR3 spells CASRQTGKYNNEQFF. The CDR3 nucleotides are TGTGCCAGCCGTCAAACCGGGAAGTATAACAATGAGCAGTTCTTC.

This clonotype has just a few counts. The J gene is TRBJ2-1, the V gene TRBV5-1; TRBD1 might be the D (5 bases). The germline V gene encodes CDR1 SGHRS and CDR2 YFSETQ. Deletions cut 0 bases from V and 5 bases from J, with 12 bases between. The CDR3 runs to 15 residues. CDR3 sequence reads: CASSLVGAGHNEQFF. CDR3 in DNA: TGCGCCAGCAGCTTGGTAGGGGCCGGGCACAATGAGCAGTTCTTC.

This clonotype has only a few counts. The CDR3 spells CSARVLGREQYF. The CDR3 bases are TGCAGTGCTAGAGTGCTGGGTCGCGAGCAGTACTTC. This sequence joins TRBV20-1 and TRBJ2-7; no definite D call. The CDR3 sequence is 12 residues long. The ends were cut back, 1 base at V and 6 bases at J, with 10 bases in the middle. CDR1 is DFQATT and CDR2 is SNEGSKA in the germline V gene (reference sequence).

The J gene is TRBJ2-7, the V gene TRBV20-1; no firm D call. The CDR3 totals 15 residues. Trimming took 1 base from V and 5 from J, leaving 18 bases between them. Germline loops: CDR1 DFQATT, CDR2 SNEGSKA (reference sequence). Here the CDR3 DNA reads TGCAGTGCTAGAGTACTCCCTGCTGTTGGTGACGAGCAGTACTTC. This gives the protein CSARVLPAVGDEQYF.

This clonotype was seen only a few times. The CDR3 DNA reads TGCAGTGCTAGACAGTCTCGCTCCTATAATTCACCCCTCCACTTT. Translating it yields CSARQSRSYNSPLHF. The chain couples TRBV20-1 to TRBJ1-6; no clear D gene. This CDR3 has 15 residues. V lost 2 bases, J lost 0 bases, and 8 bases lay in between. In germline, CDR1 is DFQATT, CDR2 SNEGSKA (reference sequence).

With regard to this clonotype: An end of the junction does not agree with germline; a read error may underlie this. In DNA form, the CDR3 reads TGTGCCAGCACCCAAGGGTATAGCGGGAGGGGAGAAGAGACCCAGTACTTC. This sequence encodes CASTQGYSGRGEETQYF. The chain has TRBV3-1 and TRBJ2-5, with 11 bases aligning to TRBD2. The CDR3 is made up of 17 amino acids. Germline assignment: CDR1 LGHDT and CDR2 YNNKEL (reference sequence).

The chain employs TRBV27 and TRBJ1-1; D is undetermined. Between the trimmed V and J ends, which lost 3 bases and 6 bases, there was a span of 11 bases. Per germline, CDR1 MNHEY and CDR2 SMNVEV (reference sequence). This CDR3 contains 13 residues. CDR3 nucleotide sequence: TGTGCCAGCAGTTTCCCTGGTGGGGCTGAAGCTTTCTTT. Translated, it gives CASSFPGGAEAFF.

This clonotype was detected only a few times. This chain connects TRBV28 to TRBJ2-1; TRBD2 might be the D (5 bases). Germline V lookup: CDR1 MDHEN, CDR2 SYDVKM. V was cut by 0 bases and J by 1 base, with 7 bases left in between. The CDR3 has 15 amino acids. In DNA, the CDR3 is TGTGCCAGCAGTTTATGGAGGGATTCCTACAATGAGCAGTTCTTC. Translated, it gives CASSLWRDSYNEQFF.